This TCR beta chain was sequenced during a study of Ad26.COV2.S vaccination and SARS-CoV-2 variants. On the study more broadly: Intramuscularly, Ad26.COV2.S was given either once or twice, 56 days apart.

CDR3 length: 13 amino acids. The junction had 6 bases not matched to a gene; V was cut back by 8 bases and J by 6 bases. Assay: immunoSEQ multiplex PCR; the TCRdb copy retains only in-frame clones and omits some. Of 440,000 or so clones listed, 90% are singletons. Treatment of the sample: 19 received Ad26.COV2.S at low or high dose, single or two shots; a few received placebo; per-sample allocation not given. Specimen acquisition occurred on day 63 following the initial vaccine or placebo injection. Adults aged 18-55 years in Boston included the donor. Its platform was an Ad26 vector, and its expressed antigen was Wuhan-strain SARS-CoV-2 spike. Turning to this clone: No antigen is known for it.

Points from the study as a whole: Similar non-spike TCR breadth was seen in vaccine and placebo recipients.

The chain combines TRBV12-3 or TRBV12-4 with TRBJ2-1; 8 bases line up with TRBD1. Material: peripheral blood, obtained in a trial of Ad26.COV2.S vaccine versus placebo. The clonotype comes from a person aged 18-60 years who received the Ad26.COV2.S COVID-19 vaccine or a placebo. DNA for the CDR3: TGTGCCAGCCGGACAGGGTATTTCAATGAGCAGTTCTTC. Translated, it gives CASRTGYFNEQFF.